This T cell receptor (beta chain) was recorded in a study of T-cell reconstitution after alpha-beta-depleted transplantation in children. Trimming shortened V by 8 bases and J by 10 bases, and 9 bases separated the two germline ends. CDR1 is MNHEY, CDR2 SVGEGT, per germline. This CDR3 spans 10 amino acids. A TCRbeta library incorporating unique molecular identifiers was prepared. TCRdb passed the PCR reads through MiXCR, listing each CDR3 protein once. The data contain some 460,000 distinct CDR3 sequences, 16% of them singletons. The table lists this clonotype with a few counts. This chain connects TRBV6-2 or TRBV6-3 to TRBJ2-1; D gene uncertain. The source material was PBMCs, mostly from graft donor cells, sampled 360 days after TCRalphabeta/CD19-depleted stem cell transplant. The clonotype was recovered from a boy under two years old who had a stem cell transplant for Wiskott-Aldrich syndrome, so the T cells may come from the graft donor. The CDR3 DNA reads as TGTGCCAGCCTGGGCAGGGAGCAGTTCTTC. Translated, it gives CASLGREQFF.